This TCR beta chain was profiled in a study of Graves' ophthalmopathy and Graves' hyperthyroidism. Findings and limits, study-wide: For separating ophthalmopathy from stable hyperthyroidism, a 13-signature model gave 87.88% sensitivity and roughly 83% specificity.

From RNA, the CDR3 regions of TCR beta chains were amplified and sequenced. HTBI primers served in a first-round RT-PCR, which a second-round multiplex PCR followed. In TCRdb, the multiplex PCR reads were re-called with MiXCR into one record per CDR3 protein. The sample yields about 370,000 distinct CDR3 sequences, about 17% seen once. CDR1 is SGHRS and CDR2 is YFSETQ in the germline V gene. The CDR3 spans 14 residues. Unmatched junction bases numbered 7, after V lost 4 bases and J lost 5 bases. This clonotype came up many times. Its target is unknown. The chain uses TRBV5-1 and TRBJ2-7, with 9 bases fitting TRBD1. Material for sequencing was peripheral blood. This TCR derives from a woman aged 18-35 years with Graves' ophthalmopathy. The CDR3 here is CASSGRDRVDEQYF. CDR3 DNA: TGCGCCAGCAGCGGCCGGGACAGGGTCGACGAGCAGTACTTC.